A single T cell receptor (beta chain) is shown here with its context. Deletions cut 4 bases from V and 4 bases from J, with 16 bases between. From germline, CDR1 is MGHRA and CDR2 YSYEKL. This CDR3 contains 15 residues. The data are from a study of blood T cell repertoires in COVID-19. At the level of the study: Samples came from the United States, Italy and Spain, spanning acute and convalescent COVID-19.

As handled by the study authors: Amplification from reference gene primers served as the basis for estimated nucleated cell counts. Profiling relied on immunoSEQ multiplex PCR, and the TCRdb table lists in-frame clones only, not all of them. V and J calls and clone size come straight from that table; D and trimming were deduced from the DNA. Among 200,000 or so clones listed, 80% to 90% were seen once. This sequence was found in a woman aged 60-70 years who had recovered from COVID-19. This chain uses TRBV4-1 with TRBJ1-2; tentative D call: TRBD1 (6 bases). What was sequenced was peripheral blood. In nucleotides, the CDR3 is TGCGCCAGCAGCCGCAACCGGGACACCTTCTATGGCTACACCTTC. This gives the protein CASSRNRDTFYGYTF.